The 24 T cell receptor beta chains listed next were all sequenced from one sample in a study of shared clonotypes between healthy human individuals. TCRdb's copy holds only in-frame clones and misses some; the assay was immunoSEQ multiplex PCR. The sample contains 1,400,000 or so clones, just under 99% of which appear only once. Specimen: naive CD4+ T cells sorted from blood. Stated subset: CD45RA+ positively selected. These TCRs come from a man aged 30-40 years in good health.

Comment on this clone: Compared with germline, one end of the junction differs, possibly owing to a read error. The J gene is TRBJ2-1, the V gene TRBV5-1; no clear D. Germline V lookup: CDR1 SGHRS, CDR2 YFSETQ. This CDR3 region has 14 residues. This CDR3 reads CASRLDALPNEQFF. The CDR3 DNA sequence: TGCGCCAGCAGATTGGACGCCCTACCGAATGAGCAGTTCTTC. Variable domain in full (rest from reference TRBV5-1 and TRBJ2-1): KAGVTQTPRYLIKTRGQQVTLSCSPISGHRSVSWYQQTPGQGLQFLFEYFSETQRNKGNFPGRFSGRQFSNSRSEMNVSTLELGDSALYLCASRLDALPNEQFFGPGTRLTVL.

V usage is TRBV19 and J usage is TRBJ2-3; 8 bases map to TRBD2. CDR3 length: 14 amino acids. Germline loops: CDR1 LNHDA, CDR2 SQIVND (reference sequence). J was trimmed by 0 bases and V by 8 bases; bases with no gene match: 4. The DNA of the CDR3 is TGTGCCAGTCAGCGGGAGCCGAGCACAGATACGCAGTATTTT. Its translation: CASQREPSTDTQYF.

In DNA, the CDR3 is TGTGCCAGCAGTACAGACAGGGGGCGGAATGGCTTAAGAGCTAACTATGGCTACACCTTC. Translated, it gives CASSTDRGRNGLRANYGYTF. V gene TRBV27 combines with J gene TRBJ1-2; 10 nucleotides line up with TRBD1. Germline assignment: CDR1 MNHEY and CDR2 SMNVEV (reference sequence). The V gene end was trimmed by 5 bases and the J gene end by 0 bases; junction bases not matched to a gene: 18. The CDR3 consists of 20 residues.

CDR3 DNA: TGTGCCAGCTCACCGCAATCGTACCAAGAGACCCAGTACTTC. This translates into CASSPQSYQETQYF. The V and J genes are TRBV18 and TRBJ2-5, with D hard to call. Germline-derived CDR1 and CDR2 are KGHSH and LQKENI. The CDR3 is 14 residues long. With 3 bases removed from V and 0 bases from J, the gap between germline ends came to 8 bases.

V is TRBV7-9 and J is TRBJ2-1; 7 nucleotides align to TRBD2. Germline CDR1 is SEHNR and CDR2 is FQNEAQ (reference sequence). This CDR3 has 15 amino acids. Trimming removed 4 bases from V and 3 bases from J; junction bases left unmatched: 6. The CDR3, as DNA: TGTGCCAGCAGCTCTTCTTGGGAGGGCTACAATGAGCAGTTCTTC. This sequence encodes CASSSSWEGYNEQFF.

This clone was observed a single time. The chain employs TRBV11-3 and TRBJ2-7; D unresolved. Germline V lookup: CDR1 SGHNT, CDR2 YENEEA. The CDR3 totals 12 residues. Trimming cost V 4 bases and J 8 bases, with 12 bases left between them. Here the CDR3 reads CASSSSPGQQYF. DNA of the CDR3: TGTGCCAGCAGCTCTAGTCCCGGCCAGCAGTACTTC.

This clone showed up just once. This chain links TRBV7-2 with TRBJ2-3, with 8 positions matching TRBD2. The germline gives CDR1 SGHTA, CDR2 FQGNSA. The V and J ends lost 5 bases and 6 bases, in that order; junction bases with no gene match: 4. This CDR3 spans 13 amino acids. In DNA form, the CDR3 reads TGTGCCAGCAGCGCCCGACTAGCGGATACGCAGTATTTT. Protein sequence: CASSARLADTQYF.

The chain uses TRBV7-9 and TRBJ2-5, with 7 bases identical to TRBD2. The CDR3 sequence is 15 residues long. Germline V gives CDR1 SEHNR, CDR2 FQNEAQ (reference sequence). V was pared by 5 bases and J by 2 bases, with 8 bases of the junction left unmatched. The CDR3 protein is CASSLGLGLQETQYF. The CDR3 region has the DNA TGTGCCAGCAGCCTAGGACTAGGTTTACAAGAGACCCAGTACTTC.

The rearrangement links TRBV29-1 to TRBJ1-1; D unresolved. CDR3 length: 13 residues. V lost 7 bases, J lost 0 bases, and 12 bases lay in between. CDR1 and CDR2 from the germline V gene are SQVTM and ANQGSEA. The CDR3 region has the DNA TGCAGCGGCTCCTTTGGAATGAACACTGAAGCTTTCTTT. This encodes CSGSFGMNTEAFF.

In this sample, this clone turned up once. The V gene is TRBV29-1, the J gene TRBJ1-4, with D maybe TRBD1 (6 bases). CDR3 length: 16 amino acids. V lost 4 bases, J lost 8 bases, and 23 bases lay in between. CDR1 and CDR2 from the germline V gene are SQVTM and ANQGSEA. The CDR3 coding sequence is TGCAGCGTTGTCTGGACAGCTTCGTCCAACCCCGAAAAACTGTTTTTT. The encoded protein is CSVVWTASSNPEKLFF.

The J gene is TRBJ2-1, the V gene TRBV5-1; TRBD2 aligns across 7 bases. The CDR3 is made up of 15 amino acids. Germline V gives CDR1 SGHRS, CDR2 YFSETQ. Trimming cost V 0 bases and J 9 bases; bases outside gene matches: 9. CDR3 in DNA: TGCGCCAGCAGCTTGGGAGTGGGAGGGCCTGGTGAGCAGTTCTTC. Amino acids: CASSLGVGGPGEQFF. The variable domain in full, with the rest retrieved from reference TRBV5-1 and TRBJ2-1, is KAGVTQTPRYLIKTRGQQVTLSCSPISGHRSVSWYQQTPGQGLQFLFEYFSETQRNKGNFPGRFSGRQFSNSRSEMNVSTLELGDSALYLCASSLGVGGPGEQFFGPGTRLTVL.

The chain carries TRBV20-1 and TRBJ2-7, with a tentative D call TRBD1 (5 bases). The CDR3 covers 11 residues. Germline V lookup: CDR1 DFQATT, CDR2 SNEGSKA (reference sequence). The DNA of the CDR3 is TGCAGGACAGCGCGGACCGACGAGCAGTACTTC. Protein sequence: CRTARTDEQYF.

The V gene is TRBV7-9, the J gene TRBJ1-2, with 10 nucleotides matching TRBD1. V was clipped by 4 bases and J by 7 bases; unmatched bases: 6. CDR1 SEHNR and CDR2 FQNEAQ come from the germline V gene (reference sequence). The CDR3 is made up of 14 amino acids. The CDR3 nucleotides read TGTGCCAGCAGCTCGACAGGGGGCGCGCTTGGCTACACCTTC. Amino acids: CASSSTGGALGYTF.

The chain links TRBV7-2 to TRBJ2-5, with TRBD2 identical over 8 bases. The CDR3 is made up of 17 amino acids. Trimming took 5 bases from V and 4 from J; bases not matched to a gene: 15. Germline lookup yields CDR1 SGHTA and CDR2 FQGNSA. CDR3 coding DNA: TGTGCCAGCAGCGCCTTAGGGCGGAGCGGGAGAGGAGAGACCCAGTACTTC. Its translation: CASSALGRSGRGETQYF.

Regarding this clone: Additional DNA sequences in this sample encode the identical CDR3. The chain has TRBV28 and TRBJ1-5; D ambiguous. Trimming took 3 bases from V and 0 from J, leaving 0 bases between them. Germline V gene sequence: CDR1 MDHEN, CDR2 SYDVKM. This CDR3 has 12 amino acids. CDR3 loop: CASSFSNQPQHF. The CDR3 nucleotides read TGTGCCAGCAGTTTTAGCAATCAGCCCCAGCATTTT.

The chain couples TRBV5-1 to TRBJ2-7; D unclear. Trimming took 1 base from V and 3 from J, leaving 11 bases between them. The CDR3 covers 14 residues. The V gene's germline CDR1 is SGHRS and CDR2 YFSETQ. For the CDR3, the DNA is TGCGCCAGCAGCTTGCGTGACTCCGGCTACGAGCAGTACTTC. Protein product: CASSLRDSGYEQYF.

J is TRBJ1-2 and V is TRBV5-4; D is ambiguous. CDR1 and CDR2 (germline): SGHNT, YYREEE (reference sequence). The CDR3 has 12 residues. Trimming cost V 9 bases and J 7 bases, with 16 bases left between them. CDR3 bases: TGTGCCACAAAGGGCCCTGCTGGTGGCTACACCTTC. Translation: CATKGPAGGYTF.

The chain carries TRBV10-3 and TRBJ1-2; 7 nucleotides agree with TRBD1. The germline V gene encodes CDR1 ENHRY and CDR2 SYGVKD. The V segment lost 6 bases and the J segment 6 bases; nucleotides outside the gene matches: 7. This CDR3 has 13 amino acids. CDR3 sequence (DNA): TGTGCCATCAGCGGGACAGAATATAATGGCTACACCTTC. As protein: CAISGTEYNGYTF.

The CDR3 region is CAIRGQANQPQHF. CDR3 nucleotides: TGTGCCATCCGCGGGCAGGCGAATCAGCCCCAGCATTTT. V gene TRBV10-3 combines with J gene TRBJ1-5; no clear D. The V gene lost 8 bases and the J gene lost 4 bases, with 12 bases spanning the gap. This CDR3 contains 13 residues. Germline V lookup: CDR1 ENHRY, CDR2 SYGVKD.

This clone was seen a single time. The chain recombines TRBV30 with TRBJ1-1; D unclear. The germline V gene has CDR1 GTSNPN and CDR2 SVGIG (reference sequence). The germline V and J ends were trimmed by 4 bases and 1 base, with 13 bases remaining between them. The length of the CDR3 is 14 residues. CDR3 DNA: TGTGCCTGGAACTATCTCCCGGGGAACACTGAAGCTTTCTTT. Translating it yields CAWNYLPGNTEAFF.

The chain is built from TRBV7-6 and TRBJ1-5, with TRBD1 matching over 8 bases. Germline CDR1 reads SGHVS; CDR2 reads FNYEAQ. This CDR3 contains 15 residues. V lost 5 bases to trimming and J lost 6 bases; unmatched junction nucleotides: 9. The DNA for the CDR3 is TGTGCCAGCAGCCTGGCCGGGACAGGTTCTCAGCCCCAGCATTTT. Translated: CASSLAGTGSQPQHF.

CDR3 in amino acids: CASSVTGYGELFF. CDR3 bases: TGTGCCAGCAGTGTAACAGGGTACGGGGAGCTGTTTTTT. The chain is built from TRBV6-1 and TRBJ2-2; tentative D call: TRBD1 (6 bases). Germline V gives CDR1 MNHNS, CDR2 SASEGT. The CDR3 totals 13 residues. The V gene lost 4 bases and the J gene lost 7 bases, with 10 bases spanning the gap.

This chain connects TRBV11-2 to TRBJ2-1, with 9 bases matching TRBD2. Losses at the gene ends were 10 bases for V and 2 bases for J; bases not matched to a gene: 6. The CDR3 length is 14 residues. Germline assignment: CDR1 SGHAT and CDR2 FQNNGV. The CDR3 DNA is TGTGCCACGGGGGCTAGCGGGACCTACAATGAGCAGTTCTTC. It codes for CATGASGTYNEQFF.

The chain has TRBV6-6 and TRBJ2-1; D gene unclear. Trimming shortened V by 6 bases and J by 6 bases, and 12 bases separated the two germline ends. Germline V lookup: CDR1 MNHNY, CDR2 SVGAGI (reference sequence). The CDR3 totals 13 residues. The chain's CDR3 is CASRYALGNEQFF. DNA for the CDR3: TGTGCCAGCAGGTACGCTTTAGGCAATGAGCAGTTCTTC.